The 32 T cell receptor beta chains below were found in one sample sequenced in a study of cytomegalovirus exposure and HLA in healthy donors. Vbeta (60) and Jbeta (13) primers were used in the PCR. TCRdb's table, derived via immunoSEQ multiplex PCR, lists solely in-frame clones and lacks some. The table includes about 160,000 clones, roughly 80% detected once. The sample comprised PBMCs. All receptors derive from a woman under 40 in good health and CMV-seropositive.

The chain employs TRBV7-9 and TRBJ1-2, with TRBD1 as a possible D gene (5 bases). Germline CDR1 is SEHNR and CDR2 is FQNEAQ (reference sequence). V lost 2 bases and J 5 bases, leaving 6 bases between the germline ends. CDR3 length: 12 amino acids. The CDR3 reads CASSLRGYGYTF. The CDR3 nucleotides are TGTGCCAGCAGCTTAAGGGGTTATGGCTACACCTTC. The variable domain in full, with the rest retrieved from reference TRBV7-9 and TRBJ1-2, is DTGVSQNPRHKITKRGQNVTFRCDPISEHNRLYWYRQTLGQGPEFLTYFQNEAQLEKSRLLSDRFSAERPKGSFSTLEIQRTEQGDSAMYLCASSLRGYGYTFGSGTRLTVV.

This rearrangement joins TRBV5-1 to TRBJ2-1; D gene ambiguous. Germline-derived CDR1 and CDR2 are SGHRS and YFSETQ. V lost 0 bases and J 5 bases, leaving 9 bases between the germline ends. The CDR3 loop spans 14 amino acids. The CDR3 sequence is CASSLGSEDNEQFF. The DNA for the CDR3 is TGCGCCAGCAGCTTGGGGTCAGAAGACAATGAGCAGTTCTTC. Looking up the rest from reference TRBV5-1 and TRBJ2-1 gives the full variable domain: KAGVTQTPRYLIKTRGQQVTLSCSPISGHRSVSWYQQTPGQGLQFLFEYFSETQRNKGNFPGRFSGRQFSNSRSEMNVSTLELGDSALYLCASSLGSEDNEQFFGPGTRLTVL.

CDR3 sequence (DNA): TGTGCCAGCAGCTCCTCCGGGACAGGGCGGTCTGGGGCCAACGTCCTGACTTTC. Encoded protein: CASSSSGTGRSGANVLTF. The chain combines TRBV7-8 with TRBJ2-6; TRBD1 aligns across 9 bases. V was pared by 4 bases and J by 1 base, with 8 bases of the junction left unmatched. This CDR3 spans 18 amino acids. Germline loops: CDR1 SGHVS, CDR2 FQNEAQ. Full variable domain (outside the CDR3, taken from reference TRBV7-8 and TRBJ2-6): GAGVSQSPRYKVAKRGQDVALRCDPISGHVSLFWYQQALGQGPEFLTYFQNEAQLDKSGLPSDRFFAERPEGSVSTLKIQRTQQEDSAVYLCASSSSGTGRSGANVLTFGAGSRLTVL.

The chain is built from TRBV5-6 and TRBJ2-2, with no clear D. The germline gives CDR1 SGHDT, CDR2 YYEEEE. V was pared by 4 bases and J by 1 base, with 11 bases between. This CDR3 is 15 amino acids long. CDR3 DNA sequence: TGTGCCAGCAGCACAGACCCCCGGAACACCGGGGAGCTGTTTTTT. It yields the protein CASSTDPRNTGELFF.

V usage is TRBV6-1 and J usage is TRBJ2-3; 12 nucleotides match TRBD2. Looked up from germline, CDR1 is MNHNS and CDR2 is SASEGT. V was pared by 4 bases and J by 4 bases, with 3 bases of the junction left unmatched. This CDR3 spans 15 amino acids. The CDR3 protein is CASSVLAGGADTQYF. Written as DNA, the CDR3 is TGTGCCAGCAGTGTTCTAGCGGGGGGGGCAGATACGCAGTATTTT.

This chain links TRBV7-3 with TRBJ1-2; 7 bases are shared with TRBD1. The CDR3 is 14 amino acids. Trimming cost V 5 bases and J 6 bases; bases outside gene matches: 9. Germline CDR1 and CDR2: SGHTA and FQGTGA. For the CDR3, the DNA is TGTGCCAGCAGCCATACTCCAGGGGGGAATGGCTACACCTTC. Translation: CASSHTPGGNGYTF.

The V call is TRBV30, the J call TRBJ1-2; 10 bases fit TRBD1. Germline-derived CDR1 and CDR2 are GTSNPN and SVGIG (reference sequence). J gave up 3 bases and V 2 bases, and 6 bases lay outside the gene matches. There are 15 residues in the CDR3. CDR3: CAWSTGTGVYYGYTF. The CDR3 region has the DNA TGTGCCTGGAGTACAGGGACAGGGGTCTACTATGGCTACACCTTC.

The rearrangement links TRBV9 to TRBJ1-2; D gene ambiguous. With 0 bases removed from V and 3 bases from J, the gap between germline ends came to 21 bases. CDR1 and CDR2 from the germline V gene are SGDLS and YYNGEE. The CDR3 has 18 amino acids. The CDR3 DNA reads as TGTGCCAGCAGCGTAGCCCCTGAAAAGGGAGCACTTGACTATGGCTACACCTTC. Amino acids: CASSVAPEKGALDYGYTF.

The CDR3 coding sequence is TGTGCCAGCACAGGAGGCGAGGCGTATTCCTACGAGCAGTACTTC. This translates into CASTGGEAYSYEQYF. The gene calls are TRBV28 and TRBJ2-7, with TRBD2 as a possible D gene (5 bases). This CDR3 has 15 amino acids. The V end was cut by 7 bases, the J end by 1 base, with 17 bases between. Germline assignment: CDR1 MDHEN and CDR2 SYDVKM.

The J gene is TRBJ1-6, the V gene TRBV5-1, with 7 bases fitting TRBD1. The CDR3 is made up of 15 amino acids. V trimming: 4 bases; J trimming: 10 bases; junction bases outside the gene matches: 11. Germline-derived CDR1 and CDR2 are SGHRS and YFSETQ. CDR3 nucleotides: TGCGCCAGCAGCGTATTTGGGACAGCTGAATCACCCCTCCACTTT. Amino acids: CASSVFGTAESPLHF.

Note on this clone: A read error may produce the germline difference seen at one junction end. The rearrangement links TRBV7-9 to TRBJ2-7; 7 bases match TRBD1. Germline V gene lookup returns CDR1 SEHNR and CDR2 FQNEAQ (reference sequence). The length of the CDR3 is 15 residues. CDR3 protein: CSSSSDRQGNLEQYF. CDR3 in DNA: TGTTCCAGCAGCTCGGATCGACAGGGTAATCTCGAGCAGTACTTC.

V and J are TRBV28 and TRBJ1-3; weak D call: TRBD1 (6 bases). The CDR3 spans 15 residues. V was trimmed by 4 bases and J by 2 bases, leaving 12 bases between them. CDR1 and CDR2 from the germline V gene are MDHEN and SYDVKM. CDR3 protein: CASSSGGPAGNTIYF. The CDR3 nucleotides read TGTGCCAGCAGTTCGGGGGGGCCGGCTGGAAACACCATATATTTT.

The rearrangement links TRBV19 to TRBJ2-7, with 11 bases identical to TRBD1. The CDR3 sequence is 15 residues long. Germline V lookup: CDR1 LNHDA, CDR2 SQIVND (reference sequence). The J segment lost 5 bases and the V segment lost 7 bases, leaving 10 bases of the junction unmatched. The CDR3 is CASTLKDRGPHEQYF. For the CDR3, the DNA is TGTGCCAGTACCCTTAAGGACAGGGGGCCCCACGAGCAGTACTTC.

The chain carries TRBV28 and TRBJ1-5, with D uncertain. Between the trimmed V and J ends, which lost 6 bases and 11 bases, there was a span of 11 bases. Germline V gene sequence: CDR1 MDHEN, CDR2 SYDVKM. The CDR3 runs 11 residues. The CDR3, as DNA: TGTGCCAGCAGCGGTACACGGGCCCAGCATTTT. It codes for CASSGTRAQHF.

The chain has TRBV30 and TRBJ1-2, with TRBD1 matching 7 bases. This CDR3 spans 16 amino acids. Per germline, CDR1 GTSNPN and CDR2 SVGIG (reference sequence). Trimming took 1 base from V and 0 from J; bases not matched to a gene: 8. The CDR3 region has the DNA TGTGCCTGGAGTGACCCCCCGGGACAGCCTAACTATGGCTACACCTTC. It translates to CAWSDPPGQPNYGYTF.

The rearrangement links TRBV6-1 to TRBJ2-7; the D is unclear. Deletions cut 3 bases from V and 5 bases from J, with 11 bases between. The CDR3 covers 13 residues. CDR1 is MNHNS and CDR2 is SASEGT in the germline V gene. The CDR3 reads CASSDSRIHEQYF. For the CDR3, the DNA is TGTGCCAGCAGTGACTCGAGAATCCACGAGCAGTACTTC.

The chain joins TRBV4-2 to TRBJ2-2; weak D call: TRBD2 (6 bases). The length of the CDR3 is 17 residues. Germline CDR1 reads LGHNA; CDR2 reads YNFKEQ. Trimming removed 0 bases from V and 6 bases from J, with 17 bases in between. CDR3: CASSQDSGLPGAGELFF. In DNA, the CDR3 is TGTGCCAGCAGCCAAGATTCGGGTCTGCCGGGGGCCGGGGAGCTGTTTTTT.

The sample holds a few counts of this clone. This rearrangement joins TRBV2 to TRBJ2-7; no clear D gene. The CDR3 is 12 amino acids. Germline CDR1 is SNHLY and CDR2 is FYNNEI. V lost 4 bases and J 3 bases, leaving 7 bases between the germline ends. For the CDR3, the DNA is TGTGCCAGCAGTGCCCCCCACTACGAGCAGTACTTC. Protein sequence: CASSAPHYEQYF.

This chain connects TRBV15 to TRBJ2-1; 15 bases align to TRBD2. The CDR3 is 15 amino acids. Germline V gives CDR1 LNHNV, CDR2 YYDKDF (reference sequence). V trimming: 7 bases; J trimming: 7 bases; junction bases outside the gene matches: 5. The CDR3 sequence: CATTGLAGGRNEQFF. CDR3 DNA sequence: TGTGCCACCACCGGACTAGCGGGGGGGAGGAATGAGCAGTTCTTC.

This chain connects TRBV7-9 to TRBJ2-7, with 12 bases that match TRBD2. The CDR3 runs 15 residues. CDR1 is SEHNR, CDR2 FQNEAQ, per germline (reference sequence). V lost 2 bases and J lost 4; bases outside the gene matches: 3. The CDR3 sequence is CASSLLAGGGYEQYF. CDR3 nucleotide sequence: TGTGCCAGCAGCTTACTAGCGGGGGGGGGTTACGAGCAGTACTTC.

CDR3 bases: TGTGCCAGCAGGCGTGGACAGGGGGCGTATAATTCACCCCTCCACTTT. Its protein product is CASRRGQGAYNSPLHF. The chain combines TRBV6-6 with TRBJ1-6; 11 positions match TRBD1. There are 16 residues in the CDR3. The junction had 5 bases not matched to a gene; V was cut back by 6 bases and J by 4 bases. Germline CDR1 is MNHNY and CDR2 is SVGAGI (reference sequence).

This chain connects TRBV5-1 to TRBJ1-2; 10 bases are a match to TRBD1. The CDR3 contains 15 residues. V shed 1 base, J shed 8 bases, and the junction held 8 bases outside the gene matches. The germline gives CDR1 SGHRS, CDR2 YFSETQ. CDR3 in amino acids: CASSLKTGGAGGYTF. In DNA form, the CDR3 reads TGCGCCAGCAGCTTGAAGACAGGGGGCGCGGGAGGCTACACCTTC.

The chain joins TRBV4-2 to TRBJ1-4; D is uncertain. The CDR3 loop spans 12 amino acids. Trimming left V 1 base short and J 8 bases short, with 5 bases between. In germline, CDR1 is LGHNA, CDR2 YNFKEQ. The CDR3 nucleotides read TGTGCCAGCAGCCAAGCACGGGAAAAACTGTTTTTT. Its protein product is CASSQAREKLFF.

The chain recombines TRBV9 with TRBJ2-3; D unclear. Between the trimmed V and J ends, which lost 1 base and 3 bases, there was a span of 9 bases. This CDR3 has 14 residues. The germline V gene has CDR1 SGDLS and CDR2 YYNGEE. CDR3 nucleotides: TGTGCCAGCAGCGTAATGTCCGGGACAGATACGCAGTATTTT. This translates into CASSVMSGTDTQYF.

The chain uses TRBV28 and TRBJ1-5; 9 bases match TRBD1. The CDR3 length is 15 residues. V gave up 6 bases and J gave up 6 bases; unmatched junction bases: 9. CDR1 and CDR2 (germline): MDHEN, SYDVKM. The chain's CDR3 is CASSPSGTGSQPQHF. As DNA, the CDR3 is TGTGCCAGCAGCCCCTCCGGGACAGGGTCTCAGCCCCAGCATTTT.

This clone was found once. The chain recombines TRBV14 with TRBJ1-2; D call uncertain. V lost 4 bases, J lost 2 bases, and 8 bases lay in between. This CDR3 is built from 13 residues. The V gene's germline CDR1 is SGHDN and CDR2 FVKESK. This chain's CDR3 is CASSLGLNYGYTF. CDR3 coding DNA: TGTGCCAGCAGCCTCGGACTAAACTATGGCTACACCTTC.

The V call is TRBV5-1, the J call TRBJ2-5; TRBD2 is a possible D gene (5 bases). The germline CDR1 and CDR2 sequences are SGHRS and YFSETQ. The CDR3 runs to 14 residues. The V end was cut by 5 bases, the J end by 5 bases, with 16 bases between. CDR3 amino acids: CASSSLLSGETQYF. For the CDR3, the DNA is TGCGCCAGCAGTTCACTTCTCTCGGGGGAGACCCAGTACTTC.

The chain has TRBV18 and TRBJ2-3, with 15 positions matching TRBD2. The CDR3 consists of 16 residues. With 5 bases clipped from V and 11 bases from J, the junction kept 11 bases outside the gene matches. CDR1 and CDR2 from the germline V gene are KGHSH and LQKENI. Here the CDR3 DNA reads TGTGCCAGCTCAAGTCGGACTAGCGGGGGGGCCGGGGAGCAGTATTTT. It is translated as CASSSRTSGGAGEQYF.

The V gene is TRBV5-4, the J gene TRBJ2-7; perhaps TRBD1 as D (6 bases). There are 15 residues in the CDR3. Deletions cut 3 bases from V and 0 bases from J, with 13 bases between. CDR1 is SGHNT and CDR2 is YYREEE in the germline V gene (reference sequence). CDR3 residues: CASSSATGSSYEQYF. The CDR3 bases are TGTGCCAGCAGCTCCGCTACAGGGAGCTCCTACGAGCAGTACTTC.

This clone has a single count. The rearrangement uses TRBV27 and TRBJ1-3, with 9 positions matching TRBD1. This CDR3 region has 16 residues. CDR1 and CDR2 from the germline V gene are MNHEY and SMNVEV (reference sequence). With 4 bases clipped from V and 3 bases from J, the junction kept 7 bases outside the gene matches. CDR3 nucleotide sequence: TGTGCCAGCAGTTATTCTGGGACAGGGTATGGAAACACCATATATTTT. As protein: CASSYSGTGYGNTIYF.

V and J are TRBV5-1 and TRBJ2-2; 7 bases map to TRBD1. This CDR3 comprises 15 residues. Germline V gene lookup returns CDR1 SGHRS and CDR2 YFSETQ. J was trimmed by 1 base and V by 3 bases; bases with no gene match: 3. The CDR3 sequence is CASSSRTGNTGELFF. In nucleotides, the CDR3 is TGCGCCAGCAGCTCCCGGACAGGGAACACCGGGGAGCTGTTTTTT.

CDR3 in amino acids: CASSVSRTSNYGYTF. CDR3 nucleotide sequence: TGTGCCAGCAGCGTATCCCGGACATCTAACTATGGCTACACCTTC. The chain uses TRBV9 and TRBJ1-2, with D possibly matching TRBD1 (5 bases). The CDR3 has 15 amino acids. Germline CDR1 is SGDLS and CDR2 is YYNGEE. V shed 1 base and J shed 0 bases, with 10 bases lying between them.